The 19 T cell receptor beta chains given below trace back to one sample, sequenced in a study of T-cell memory formation after mild COVID-19. Each CDR3 protein is one row after TCRdb ran MiXCR on the 5' RACE reads. In the table there are about 350,000 distinct CDR3 sequences, about 13% of which are singletons. The sequencing sample was made of PBMCs or a T cell subset sorted from them (not recorded which). The origin of the receptors is a man younger than 30 who had mild COVID-19 (a few samples of this study predate the infection). Cell type and time point are not known.

The genes are TRBV12-5 and TRBJ2-1, with 8 positions matching TRBD2. V lost 3 bases and J lost 8; bases outside the gene matches: 9. CDR3 length: 15 residues. Per germline, CDR1 LGHNT and CDR2 FRNRAP. Here the CDR3 DNA reads TGTGCTAGTGGTTTCGGGTTCGGGGGGGCCTATGAGCAGTTCTTC. It specifies CASGFGFGGAYEQFF.

The rearrangement uses TRBV2 and TRBJ2-7, with TRBD1 matching over 7 bases. With V trimmed by 6 bases and J by 2 bases, 7 bases remained unmatched. CDR1 is SNHLY and CDR2 is FYNNEI in the germline V gene. The CDR3 spans 14 residues. CDR3 in amino acids: CASRDRQGPYEQYF. The CDR3 DNA reads TGTGCCAGCAGGGACCGACAGGGACCCTACGAGCAGTACTTC.

This clonotype was found a few times. The chain combines TRBV20-1 with TRBJ1-1, with D perhaps matching TRBD1 (5 bases). The CDR3 is 15 amino acids. Germline V gives CDR1 DFQATT, CDR2 SNEGSKA (reference sequence). V was shortened by 5 bases and J by 3 bases, with 19 bases between the two germline ends. The CDR3 is CSAPLGGIRYTEAFF. CDR3 bases: TGCAGTGCTCCCTTGGGGGGGATAAGATACACTGAAGCTTTCTTT.

This clonotype was observed many times. The chain couples TRBV5-1 to TRBJ2-3, with TRBD2 matching over 11 bases. Germline assignment: CDR1 SGHRS and CDR2 YFSETQ. The ends lost 1 base at V and 4 bases at J; junction bases unmatched: 5. This CDR3 comprises 16 residues. This CDR3 is CASSLSRLAGSDTQYF. Here the CDR3 DNA reads TGCGCCAGCAGCTTGTCTCGACTAGCGGGGTCAGATACGCAGTATTTT.

This clonotype was counted at least ten times. The chain is built from TRBV12-3 or TRBV12-4 and TRBJ1-5, with 7 bases that match TRBD1. CDR3 length equals 16 residues. J gave up 3 bases and V 5 bases, and 10 bases lay outside the gene matches. CDR3: CASSLLGDSSNQPQHF. The CDR3, as DNA: TGTGCCAGCAGTCTGCTCGGGGACAGCTCCAATCAGCCCCAGCATTTT.

This chain joins TRBV5-1 and TRBJ2-7, with D perhaps TRBD1 (5 bases). Germline CDR1 reads SGHRS; CDR2 reads YFSETQ. V shed 2 bases and J shed 5 bases, with 14 bases lying between them. The CDR3 contains 14 residues. The DNA for the CDR3 is TGCGCCAGCAGCTTCGGCGCCAGGGTCGACGAGCAGTACTTC. Protein product: CASSFGARVDEQYF.

There are many counts of this clonotype. The CDR3 loop is CASSHSGGYNEQFF. Written as DNA, the CDR3 is TGTGCCAGCAGCCATAGCGGGGGGTACAATGAGCAGTTCTTC. This chain joins TRBV3-1 and TRBJ2-1, with 10 bases fitting TRBD2. Germline CDR1 and CDR2: LGHDT and YNNKEL (reference sequence). CDR3 length: 14 residues. V lost 3 bases, J lost 4 bases, and 0 bases stayed unmatched.

This clonotype was detected only a few times. The rearrangement uses TRBV20-1 and TRBJ2-3; D is perhaps TRBD1 (5 bases). The V gene lost 2 bases and the J gene lost 1 base, with 10 bases spanning the gap. The CDR3 is 14 residues long. Per the germline V gene, CDR1 is DFQATT and CDR2 is SNEGSKA (reference sequence). The CDR3 loop reads CSARSRVGTDTQYF. The CDR3 coding sequence is TGCAGTGCTAGATCCAGGGTGGGCACAGATACGCAGTATTTT.

This clonotype appeared a few times. This chain connects TRBV6-6 to TRBJ2-7, with 11 nucleotides matching TRBD2. Germline CDR1 and CDR2: MNHNY and SVGAGI (reference sequence). This CDR3 is 16 amino acids long. The CDR3 protein is CASSDSRTSGGYEQYV. CDR3 DNA: TGTGCCAGCAGTGACTCTCGTACTAGCGGGGGTTACGAGCAGTACGTC.

This clonotype appeared many times. The V and J genes are TRBV24-1 and TRBJ2-5, with no clear D. V lost 4 bases and J 0 bases, leaving 8 bases between the germline ends. The CDR3 has 14 amino acids. Germline V lookup: CDR1 KGHDR, CDR2 SFDVKD. The CDR3 reads CATSERRDQETQYF. CDR3 bases: TGTGCCACCAGTGAAAGAAGAGACCAAGAGACCCAGTACTTC.

The sample holds a few counts of this clonotype. V and J are TRBV4-1 and TRBJ2-2, with TRBD1 matching over 12 bases. This CDR3 region has 17 residues. The V gene end was trimmed by 4 bases and the J gene end by 7 bases; junction bases not matched to a gene: 10. Germline lookup yields CDR1 MGHRA and CDR2 YSYEKL. CDR3: CASSLTPGQGASGELFF. The CDR3 DNA follows: TGCGCCAGCAGCCTAACGCCGGGACAGGGGGCGAGCGGGGAGCTGTTTTTT.

The chain carries TRBV7-8 and TRBJ1-4; unclear D gene. The germline V gene has CDR1 SGHVS and CDR2 FQNEAQ. CDR3 length: 12 amino acids. Trimming left V 5 bases short and J 8 bases short, with 9 bases between. CDR3 nucleotide sequence: TGTGCCAGCAGCCCCACTCAGGAAAAACTGTTTTTT. The encoded protein is CASSPTQEKLFF.

J is TRBJ2-1 and V is TRBV4-1; D gene uncertain. Trimming cost V 4 bases and J 2 bases, with 24 bases left between them. The CDR3 has 19 amino acids. Germline assignment: CDR1 MGHRA and CDR2 YSYEKL. CDR3 sequence (DNA): TGCGCCAGCAGCCCACTCGGGCTGCTCGCCTCGACCGCCTACAATGAGCAGTTCTTC. The encoded protein is CASSPLGLLASTAYNEQFF.

A few counts support this clonotype. The chain combines TRBV7-9 with TRBJ2-1; TRBD2 aligns across 9 bases. CDR1 is SEHNR, CDR2 FQNEAQ, per germline (reference sequence). The V segment lost 1 base and the J segment 8 bases; nucleotides outside the gene matches: 9. This CDR3 spans 16 amino acids. DNA for the CDR3: TGTGCCAGCAGCTTAGTGCCTCCGCGGGGGGGCTATGAGCAGTTCTTC. Translated: CASSLVPPRGGYEQFF.

The chain employs TRBV15 and TRBJ2-1; 14 nucleotides line up with TRBD2. CDR3 length: 21 amino acids. The trim removed 3 bases at V and 0 bases at J, leaving 13 bases unmatched. The germline CDR1 and CDR2 sequences are LNHNV and YYDKDF (reference sequence). CDR3 loop: CATSSRVLGTSGGGSYNEQFF. Here the CDR3 DNA reads TGTGCCACCAGCAGCAGGGTTCTTGGGACTAGCGGGGGTGGCTCCTACAATGAGCAGTTCTTC. The entire variable domain, with the rest obtained from reference TRBV15 and TRBJ2-1, is as follows: DAMVIQNPRYQVTQFGKPVTLSCSQTLNHNVMYWYQQKSSQAPKLLFHYYDKDFNNEADTPDNFQSRRPNTSFCFLDIRSPGLGDTAMYLCATSSRVLGTSGGGSYNEQFFGPGTRLTVL.

This clonotype has more than one count but fewer than ten. V and J are TRBV18 and TRBJ2-7; D perhaps matches TRBD1 (7 bases). The CDR3 length is 13 residues. Trimming removed 4 bases from V and 6 bases from J, with 13 bases in between. Germline assignment: CDR1 KGHSH and CDR2 LQKENI. The CDR3 reads CASSRGAGGEQYV. In DNA, the CDR3 is TGTGCCAGCTCACGGGGGGCAGGGGGCGAGCAGTACGTC.

The chain links TRBV6-2 or TRBV6-3 to TRBJ1-5; D perhaps matches TRBD1 (6 bases). CDR1 and CDR2 from the germline V gene are MNHEY and SVGEGT. Trimming took off 0 bases at V and 6 bases at J, with 15 bases between the two ends. The CDR3 runs to 16 residues. The CDR3 reads CASSYSPHRVSQPQHF. The CDR3 DNA follows: TGTGCCAGCAGTTACTCGCCCCACAGGGTTAGTCAGCCCCAGCATTTT.

This sequence joins TRBV7-9 and TRBJ1-1; TRBD1 matches at 10 bases. The J segment lost 1 base and the V segment lost 2 bases, leaving 10 bases of the junction unmatched. Per germline, CDR1 SEHNR and CDR2 FQNEAQ (reference sequence). This CDR3 has 18 amino acids. CDR3 residues: CASSLPPPGQGTNTEAFF. DNA of the CDR3: TGTGCCAGCAGCTTACCCCCTCCGGGACAGGGGACGAACACTGAAGCTTTCTTT.

This clonotype was counted ten times or more. The chain joins TRBV5-1 to TRBJ2-5; D might be TRBD2 (5 bases). CDR3 length: 13 amino acids. Germline V gene lookup returns CDR1 SGHRS and CDR2 YFSETQ. The germline V and J ends were trimmed by 3 bases and 6 bases, with 12 bases remaining between them. The CDR3 region has the DNA TGCGCCAGCAGCTCCCTCGGGGAAAAGACCCAGTACTTC. Residues: CASSSLGEKTQYF.